The next 3 T cell receptor beta chains were all read from a single sample in a study of T cell changes during pregnancy in multiple sclerosis. Libraries were prepared by immunoSEQ multiplex PCR; TCRdb keeps only in-frame clonotypes and omits some of them. The table has about 15,000 clones, approximately 95% seen once. Sequenced here: peripheral blood, sampled in the third trimester of pregnancy. Source of these receptors: a female donor with multiple sclerosis, enrolled in a pregnancy study.

This clone was detected only once. This rearrangement joins TRBV11-2 to TRBJ1-1; TRBD1 might be the D (6 bases). The germline gives CDR1 SGHAT, CDR2 FQNNGV. CDR3 length equals 15 residues. V was shortened by 1 base and J by 11 bases, with 20 bases between the two germline ends. CDR3 loop: CASSLVGKAPRGAFF. CDR3 coding DNA: TGTGCCAGCAGCTTAGTAGGGAAAGCCCCGAGGGGGGCTTTCTTT.

This rearrangement joins TRBV6-1 to TRBJ1-5; possibly TRBD1 for D (6 bases). CDR1 and CDR2 from the germline V gene are MNHNS and SASEGT. The V gene lost 4 bases and the J gene lost 4 bases, with 8 bases spanning the gap. There are 13 residues in the CDR3. CDR3 region: CASSGTENQPQHF. CDR3 sequence (DNA): TGTGCCAGCAGTGGGACAGAGAATCAGCCCCAGCATTTT.

The chain uses TRBV4-1 and TRBJ1-4, with TRBD1 matching 9 bases. The J segment lost 10 bases and the V segment lost 4 bases, leaving 10 bases of the junction unmatched. The CDR3 consists of 15 residues. The germline V gene encodes CDR1 MGHRA and CDR2 YSYEKL. The CDR3 protein is CASSLDRGSIGKLFF. The CDR3 bases are TGCGCCAGCAGCCTAGACAGGGGGTCGATAGGAAAACTGTTTTTT.